This is a list of T cell receptor beta chains from one sample in a study of cytomegalovirus exposure and HLA in healthy donors. The assay was immunoSEQ multiplex PCR, and TCRdb's table has in-frame clones only and misses some. Of about 92,000 clones listed, 80% are singletons. Source material: PBMCs. These receptor sequences come from a man between 18 and 29 years old in good health and CMV-seronegative. CDR3s include the opening cysteine and the closing phenylalanine or tryptophan. D genes are given only for firm matches. The size of a clone is reported for some rows only, either as once, few or many, or as a class for expanded clones.

>.|.|TRBJ1-1|TRBV5-1
CASTSTVNTEAFF
TGCGCCAGCACCTCAACAGTGAACACTGAAGCTTTCTTT
>TRBD1|once|TRBJ2-7|TRBV5-1
CASRRDSYEQYF
TGCGCCAGCAGAAGGGACAGCTACGAGCAGTACTTC
>.|.|TRBJ1-2|TRBV4-2
CASSQNEASNYGYTF
TGTGCCAGCAGCCAAAATGAGGCCTCTAACTATGGCTACACCTTC
>TRBD1|.|TRBJ1-2|TRBV5-1
CASSDPGQGGYGYTF
TGCGCCAGCAGCGATCCGGGACAGGGGGGCTATGGCTACACCTTC
>TRBD1|.|TRBJ2-7|TRBV27
CASGQGSPYEQYF
TGTGCCAGCGGACAGGGTTCTCCCTACGAGCAGTACTTC
>.|once|TRBJ1-1|TRBV4-2
CASSQVKAVMNTEAFF
TGTGCCAGCAGCCAAGTAAAAGCGGTAATGAACACTGAAGCTTTCTTT
>.|few|TRBJ1-5|TRBV7-9
CASSRGAPDQPQHF
TGTGCCAGCAGCCGGGGGGCGCCGGATCAGCCCCAGCATTTT
>.|.|TRBJ2-6|TRBV7-9
CASSWQGSGANVLTF
TGTGCCAGCAGCTGGCAGGGTTCTGGGGCCAACGTCCTGACTTTC
>TRBD2|.|TRBJ2-3|TRBV4-2
CASSQEIAGTSTDTQYF
TGTGCCAGCAGCCAAGAAATAGCGGGGACATCCACAGATACGCAGTATTTT
>.|.|TRBJ2-3|TRBV9
CASREGDRADTQYF
TGTGCCAGCAGAGAAGGCGACCGGGCAGATACGCAGTATTTT
>.|.|TRBJ1-4|TRBV4-2
CASSPAQGATNEKLFF
TGTGCCAGCAGCCCAGCACAGGGAGCAACTAATGAAAAACTGTTTTTT
>TRBD2|.|TRBJ2-1|TRBV30
CAWRETSGDYNEQFF
TGTGCCTGGAGGGAGACTAGCGGAGACTACAATGAGCAGTTCTTC
>TRBD1|.|TRBJ2-5|TRBV5-4
CASRRSGQGVETQYF
TGTGCCAGCAGGCGCAGCGGACAGGGGGTGGAGACCCAGTACTTC
>.|.|TRBJ1-2|TRBV9
CASSAGDSINYGGYTF
TGTGCCAGCAGCGCCGGAGACAGTATTAACTATGGCGGCTACACCTTC
>.|.|TRBJ1-2|TRBV19
CATKISYGYTF
TGTGCCACCAAGATTAGCTATGGCTACACCTTC
>TRBD1|.|TRBJ2-7|TRBV6-5
CASSTPTGVTYEQYF
TGTGCCAGCAGTACCCCGACAGGGGTGACCTACGAGCAGTACTTC
>TRBD1|.|TRBJ2-1|TRBV5-5
CASSPRTGNNEQFF
TGTGCCAGCAGCCCCAGGACAGGGAACAATGAGCAGTTCTTC
>.|.|TRBJ1-5|TRBV10-3
CAISPGQGSGGPQHF
TGTGCCATATCTCCGGGACAAGGGTCGGGGGGGCCCCAGCATTTT
>TRBD2|.|TRBJ2-3|TRBV6-5
CASSFLTSGETDTQYF
TGTGCCAGCAGTTTCCTGACTAGCGGGGAAACAGATACGCAGTATTTT
>.|.|TRBJ2-1|TRBV27
CASSFLAYGTKYNEQFF
TGTGCCAGCAGTTTCCTCGCCTACGGGACAAAATACAATGAGCAGTTCTTC
>.|few|TRBJ2-7|TRBV5-1
CASSLSEYEQYF
TGCGCCAGCAGCTTGTCCGAGTACGAGCAGTACTTC
>TRBD1|.|TRBJ1-2|TRBV6-5
CASSRPGTGLYGYTF
TGTGCCAGCTCTAGACCGGGGACAGGCCTTTATGGCTACACCTTC
>.|few|TRBJ1-4|TRBV13
CASSRRGAGRNEKLFF
TGTGCCAGCAGCCGCCGGGGGGCAGGGAGGAATGAAAAACTGTTTTTT
>TRBD1|.|TRBJ1-1|TRBV4-1
CASSRIRDRVNTEAFF
TGCGCCAGCAGCCGTATCCGAGACAGGGTGAACACTGAAGCTTTCTTT
>.|.|TRBJ1-2|TRBV5-1
CASSLSSSNYGYTF
TGCGCCAGCAGCTTGTCATCCAGTAACTATGGCTACACCTTC
>TRBD2|.|TRBJ2-2|TRBV11-2
CASSLAAARGAGELFF
TGTGCCAGCAGCTTAGCGGCGGCTCGGGGGGCCGGGGAGCTGTTTTTT
>.|.|TRBJ2-7|TRBV5-4
CASSFSGGQAGYEQYF
TGTGCCAGCAGCTTCTCGGGCGGGCAGGCCGGGTACGAGCAGTACTTC
>TRBD1|.|TRBJ2-1|TRBV15
CATSRSGTGIPNEQFF
TGTGCCACCAGCAGATCCGGGACAGGGATTCCCAATGAGCAGTTCTTC
>.|.|TRBJ1-1|TRBV5-4
CASSSAAGYDTEAFF
TGTGCCAGCAGCTCGGCGGCAGGGTACGATACTGAAGCTTTCTTT
>TRBD1|.|TRBJ1-1|TRBV6-5
CASSPPGQGGPIF
TGTGCCAGCAGCCCACCGGGACAGGGTGGGCCAATATTT
>.|.|TRBJ1-6|TRBV27
CASADTRYSPLHF
TGTGCCAGCGCCGACACACGATATTCACCCCTCCACTTT
>TRBD1|.|TRBJ2-7|TRBV27
CASSRSGTGIYEQYF
TGTGCCAGCAGCCGCTCGGGGACAGGAATCTACGAGCAGTACTTC
>TRBD2|.|TRBJ2-7|TRBV6-6
CASSAGTSGSYEQYF
TGTGCCAGCAGTGCCGGGACTAGCGGATCCTACGAGCAGTACTTC
>TRBD2|.|TRBJ2-1|TRBV10-3
CAISEPSRSGGYNEQFF
TGTGCCATCAGTGAGCCCTCCCGATCGGGGGGATACAATGAGCAGTTCTTC
>TRBD1|.|TRBJ2-2|TRBV5-1
CASSLPGTGTIPNTGELFF
TGCGCCAGCAGCTTGCCCGGGACAGGGACCATCCCGAACACCGGGGAGCTGTTTTTT
>.|.|TRBJ2-3|TRBV5-4
CASSLDRGTDTQYF
TGTGCCAGCAGCTTGGACAGAGGCACAGATACGCAGTATTTT
>TRBD1|few|TRBJ2-3|TRBV10-1
CASSAGGRVADTQYF
TGCGCCAGCAGCGCAGGGGGTAGAGTCGCAGATACGCAGTATTTT
>.|.|TRBJ1-2|TRBV7-8
CASSLVGQGNYGYTF
TGTGCCAGCAGCTTAGTGGGCCAGGGTAACTATGGCTACACCTTC
>.|.|TRBJ2-7|TRBV30
CAWSLGGAFYEQYF
TGTGCCTGGAGTCTCGGAGGGGCCTTCTACGAGCAGTACTTC
>.|.|TRBJ2-7|TRBV18
CASSPWTAEQYF
TGTGCCAGCTCACCTTGGACAGCCGAGCAGTACTTC
>.|.|TRBJ1-1|TRBV19
CASSLSGRSTEAFF
TGTGCCAGTAGTTTGTCGGGGAGGTCCACTGAAGCTTTCTTT
>TRBD2|.|TRBJ2-1|TRBV27
CASSPLSGEGSNEQFF
TGTGCCAGCAGCCCCCTCTCCGGGGAGGGGTCCAATGAGCAGTTCTTC
>.|once|TRBJ1-2|TRBV11-2
CASASGRGYSSEGYTF
TGTGCCAGCGCTTCAGGGAGGGGGTACAGTTCGGAAGGCTACACCTTC
>.|.|TRBJ2-7|TRBV6-1
CASNRRGGALAEQYF
TGTGCCAGCAACCGAAGGGGGGGGGCGCTGGCCGAGCAGTACTTC
>.|.|TRBJ1-2|TRBV6-6
CASSMTGGEYGYTF
TGTGCCAGCAGTATGACGGGGGGCGAATATGGCTACACCTTC